The T cell receptor beta chain described here comes from a study of metastatic and nonmetastatic thyroid tumors. Across the study: Where malignant and benign thyroid patients were concerned, repertoires were compared across blood and tumor or nodule tissue.

All patients were treatment-naive before thyroid surgery. This clone was counted a few times. Its antigen remains unidentified. Study-wide results and limits: When malignant thyroid tumors were compared with benign nodules, TCR beta diversity was reportedly significantly higher in the malignant tumors. This held in both blood and tumor samples.

Using MiXCR, TCRdb re-called clones from the PCR reads. Among 30,000 to 35,000 clones listed, 35% to 40% were seen once. Germline values: CDR1 MDHEN, CDR2 SYDVKM. The CDR3 has 14 residues. V was pared by 3 bases and J by 6 bases, with 5 bases of the junction left unmatched. The TCR was taken from a female donor with papillary thyroid cancer or a benign thyroid nodule (not recorded which). Some clones in this sample may be carry-over from other donors' samples. Sequences were obtained from tumor tissue. This sequence joins TRBV28 and TRBJ2-7, with 10 bases that match TRBD2. DNA for the CDR3: TGTGCCAGCAGTTTTCTAGCGGGAGCTCGCGAGCAGTACTTC. Protein: CASSFLAGAREQYF.